Below, 21 T cell receptor beta chains from the same sample are listed, as sequenced in a study of glioma-infiltrating T cells. TCR alpha and beta CDR3 regions were amplified from RNA using iRepertoire nested multiplex PCR. TCRdb re-analysed the multiplex PCR reads in MiXCR, keeping a single row per CDR3 protein. Counted here are roughly 120,000 distinct CDR3 sequences, more than 20% occurring once; the ten biggest clones make up 13% to 15%. Sequencing was done on a sample of glioma tissue, nonneoplastic brain tissue, or PBMCs (not recorded which). These TCRs come from a human donor with low-grade glioma or glioblastoma, undergoing nonglioma brain surgery, or in good health (not recorded which).

Ten or more counts support this clonotype. The chain links TRBV28 to TRBJ2-1, with 7 bases identical to TRBD2. CDR3 length equals 15 residues. V dropped 6 bases and J dropped 8; count of bases not matched to a gene: 13. From germline, CDR1 is MDHEN and CDR2 SYDVKM. The CDR3 nucleotides read TGTGCCAGCAGCTTAGCGGGCCCTCTCAGGGATGAGCAGTTCTTC. It codes for CASSLAGPLRDEQFF.

This clonotype was found many times. The gene calls are TRBV6-2 or TRBV6-3 and TRBJ2-3; 7 bases line up with TRBD2. V shed 4 bases and J 2 bases; nucleotides not matched to a gene: 6. Germline CDR1 and CDR2: MNHEY and SVGEGT. This CDR3 has 15 amino acids. In DNA form, the CDR3 reads TGTGCCAGCAGTTCCAGCGGGATCAACACAGATACGCAGTATTTT. It codes for CASSSSGINTDTQYF.

The chain combines TRBV29-1 with TRBJ1-2; D is unclear. This CDR3 comprises 12 residues. The germline CDR1 and CDR2 sequences are SQVTM and ANQGSEA. V lost 1 base and J lost 4, with 7 bases in between. CDR3 nucleotides: TGCAGCGTTGAAGGAAGCAGCTATGGCTACACCTTC. Protein sequence: CSVEGSSYGYTF.

This clonotype was counted at least ten times. V and J are TRBV28 and TRBJ2-7; 9 positions match TRBD1. The germline V gene has CDR1 MDHEN and CDR2 SYDVKM. The CDR3 length is 15 residues. V was pared by 6 bases and J by 5 bases, with 11 bases of the junction left unmatched. The CDR3 here is CASSVRDRVSDEQYF. CDR3 nucleotides: TGTGCCAGCAGCGTCCGGGACAGGGTTTCGGACGAGCAGTACTTC.

This clonotype was detected ten times or more. The chain combines TRBV12-3 or TRBV12-4 with TRBJ1-5, with D possibly TRBD1 on 5 matching bases. With 2 bases removed from V and 1 base from J, the gap between germline ends came to 12 bases. The CDR3 covers 16 residues. CDR3 residues: CASSLSRGESNQPQHF. The CDR3 nucleotides read TGTGCCAGCAGTTTAAGTCGAGGGGAAAGCAATCAGCCCCAGCATTTT.

Concerning this clonotype: A read error is possible here, since a much larger clone lies one base away. V gene TRBV4-2 combines with J gene TRBJ1-5, with 8 bases identical to TRBD1. Unmatched junction bases numbered 10, after V lost 4 bases and J lost 2 bases. This CDR3 spans 17 amino acids. From germline, CDR1 is LGHNA and CDR2 YNFKEQ. For the CDR3, the DNA is TGTGCCAGCAGCCCGTATCCGGGACAGGTAGGCAATCAGCCCCAGCATTTT. This gives the protein CASSPYPGQVGNQPQHF.

Many counts were recorded for this clonotype. The rearrangement uses TRBV12-3 or TRBV12-4 and TRBJ1-5; D unclear. Trimming removed 4 bases at V and 0 bases at J, with 13 bases between. This CDR3 has 16 residues. For the CDR3, the DNA is TGTGCCAGCAGTTGGTCGGCAACTGATAGCAATCAGCCCCAGCATTTT. Encoded protein: CASSWSATDSNQPQHF.

This clonotype was counted a few times. V and J are TRBV12-3 or TRBV12-4 and TRBJ2-3; possibly TRBD1 for D (6 bases). V shed 4 bases and J shed 2 bases, with 10 bases lying between them. The CDR3 spans 14 residues. The CDR3 DNA sequence: TGTGCCAGCAGTTCCCCAGGGGTCACAGATACGCAGTATTTT. Protein: CASSSPGVTDTQYF.

This clonotype was seen repeatedly, ten times or more. The chain carries TRBV7-9 and TRBJ2-5, with TRBD1 matching over 11 bases. The ends lost 7 bases at V and 6 bases at J; junction bases unmatched: 7. Germline V gives CDR1 SEHNR, CDR2 FQNEAQ (reference sequence). The length of the CDR3 is 14 residues. CDR3 in DNA: TGTGCCAGCACCTTGGGACAGGGGGAAAAGACCCAGTACTTC. As protein: CASTLGQGEKTQYF. The whole variable domain, filled in from reference TRBV7-9 and TRBJ2-5, reads DTGVSQNPRHKITKRGQNVTFRCDPISEHNRLYWYRQTLGQGPEFLTYFQNEAQLEKSRLLSDRFSAERPKGSFSTLEIQRTEQGDSAMYLCASTLGQGEKTQYFGPGTRLLVL.

This clonotype appeared many times. The chain employs TRBV10-3 and TRBJ2-3; D remains unclear. Trimming left V 4 bases short and J 3 bases short, with 5 bases between. This CDR3 spans 12 amino acids. Germline CDR1 is ENHRY and CDR2 is SYGVKD. The CDR3 region is CAISGRTDTQYF. CDR3 nucleotides: TGTGCCATCAGTGGCAGGACAGATACGCAGTATTTT.

This clonotype was seen many times. The chain couples TRBV28 to TRBJ1-2; D perhaps matches TRBD1 (5 bases). Germline CDR1 and CDR2: MDHEN and SYDVKM. The CDR3 covers 13 residues. The ends were cut back, 2 bases at V and 4 bases at J, with 8 bases in the middle. CDR3 sequence (DNA): TGTGCCAGCAGTTTAGACAGAATCTATGGCTACACCTTC. Translating gives CASSLDRIYGYTF.

This clonotype was observed many times. This chain joins TRBV3-1 and TRBJ2-3; 10 bases are shared with TRBD2. With V trimmed by 1 base and J by 5 bases, 9 bases remained unmatched. Germline V gene data show CDR1 as LGHDT and CDR2 as YNNKEL (reference sequence). The CDR3 contains 17 residues. The CDR3 spells CASSQGEDSGRIDTQYF. CDR3 DNA: TGTGCCAGCAGCCAAGGGGAAGATAGCGGGAGGATAGATACGCAGTATTTT.

At least ten counts were recorded for this clonotype. V is TRBV4-1 and J is TRBJ2-5, with a tentative D call TRBD1 (7 bases). Trimming took 2 bases from V and 0 from J, leaving 13 bases between them. The CDR3 has 16 residues. Germline V gene lookup returns CDR1 MGHRA and CDR2 YSYEKL. The CDR3 spells CASSQNAGQHQETQYF. As DNA, the CDR3 is TGCGCCAGCAGCCAAAATGCGGGACAGCACCAAGAGACCCAGTACTTC.

The table lists this clonotype with many counts. The chain is built from TRBV7-2 and TRBJ2-7; 11 bases fit TRBD2. The CDR3 loop spans 15 amino acids. Per germline, CDR1 SGHTA and CDR2 FQGNSA. V was clipped by 7 bases and J by 3 bases; unmatched bases: 8. The CDR3 loop is CASNGILAGGYEQYF. In DNA, the CDR3 is TGTGCCAGCAACGGCATCCTAGCGGGGGGCTACGAGCAGTACTTC.

This clonotype was seen repeatedly, ten times or more. V is TRBV6-1 and J is TRBJ2-1; the match to TRBD2 covers 9 bases. The V segment lost 6 bases and the J segment 2 bases; nucleotides outside the gene matches: 8. The CDR3 is 16 amino acids. Per germline, CDR1 MNHNS and CDR2 SASEGT. The CDR3 DNA reads TGTGCCAGCAGCACTATTAGCGGGAGTCCCTACAATGAGCAGTTCTTC. It yields the protein CASSTISGSPYNEQFF.

This clonotype was counted ten times or more. This chain joins TRBV29-1 and TRBJ2-1; TRBD2 agrees at 7 bases. This CDR3 is built from 13 residues. CDR1 and CDR2 (germline): SQVTM, ANQGSEA. With V trimmed by 3 bases and J by 6 bases, 5 bases remained unmatched. The DNA for the CDR3 is TGCAGCGTTGAGGTAGCGGGCCTCAATGAGCAGTTCTTC. Protein: CSVEVAGLNEQFF.

This clonotype occurred many times. This chain links TRBV14 with TRBJ2-7; D gene unclear. The germline V gene encodes CDR1 SGHDN and CDR2 FVKESK. CDR3 length: 15 residues. V gave up 0 bases and J gave up 3 bases, with 12 bases separating them. This chain's CDR3 is CASSQDSVRYYEQYF. In DNA form, the CDR3 reads TGTGCCAGCAGCCAAGATTCGGTGCGCTACTACGAGCAGTACTTC.

Regarding this clonotype: At one of its ends the junction is not consistent with the germline gene, which may arise from a read error. The rearrangement uses TRBV11-3 and TRBJ2-5, with TRBD1 identical over 7 bases. The CDR3 contains 15 residues. CDR1 SGHNT and CDR2 YENEEA come from the germline V gene. CDR3 bases: TGTGCCAGCAGCTTAGGGGGGACAGATCAAGGGACCCAGTACTTC. Residues: CASSLGGTDQGTQYF.

This clonotype was seen only a few times. J is TRBJ2-5 and V is TRBV2, with 11 bases lining up with TRBD2. The CDR3 runs 16 residues. Germline V gives CDR1 SNHLY, CDR2 FYNNEI. V was pared by 6 bases and J by 4 bases, with 10 bases of the junction left unmatched. The CDR3 region has the DNA TGTGCCAGCAGGGCCCTGGTGCTAGCGGGAGGAGAGACCCAGTACTTC. It yields the protein CASRALVLAGGETQYF.

About this clonotype: The germline gene is not matched at one end of the junction; a read error may be the cause. The rearrangement joins TRBV6-6 to TRBJ2-7; D gene uncertain. This CDR3 contains 15 residues. Germline V gene sequence: CDR1 MNHNY, CDR2 SVGAGI (reference sequence). The CDR3 nucleotides read TGTGCCAGCAGTTACTCGGAGAGACGGACCTACGGGCAGTACTTC. Its protein product is CASSYSERRTYGQYF.

This clonotype appeared many times. The chain is built from TRBV18 and TRBJ2-3; 8 nucleotides align to TRBD1. CDR3 size: 15 residues. The germline V gene has CDR1 KGHSH and CDR2 LQKENI. With V trimmed by 5 bases and J by 4 bases, 8 bases remained unmatched. The CDR3 reads CASSIRQGSADTQYF. CDR3 in DNA: TGTGCCAGCTCAATACGACAGGGGTCGGCAGATACGCAGTATTTT.